This paragraph reports one T cell receptor (beta chain). The antigen remains unidentified. It was with unique molecular identifiers that the TCRbeta library was prepared. In TCRdb, the PCR reads were re-called with MiXCR into one record per CDR3 protein. The sample lists just over 950,000 distinct CDR3 sequences, roughly 29% occurring once. V lost 2 bases to trimming and J lost 3 bases, with 9 bases between them. The CDR3 length is 15 residues. Germline V lookup: CDR1 SGHDT, CDR2 YYEEEE. These data belong to a study of T-cell reconstitution after alpha-beta-depleted transplantation in children. The study, taken as a whole, reports: Several hundred graft clones that had expanded were reportedly the source of alpha-beta T cells about two months after transplant. Some patients' high day-60 TCRbeta diversity was attributed to recipient cells surviving conditioning. T cells produced anew were the main source of T-cell counts and diversity one year after transplant.

This TCR was recovered from a boy less than two years old who had a stem cell transplant for SCID, so the T cells may come from the graft donor. V and J are TRBV5-6 and TRBJ2-6; no clear D gene. Source: PBMCs, mostly from graft donor cells, taken 360 days after TCRalphabeta/CD19-depleted stem cell transplant. The CDR3 bases are TGTGCCAGCAGCTTACCTTCATATGGGGCCAACGTCCTGACTTTC. Protein product: CASSLPSYGANVLTF.